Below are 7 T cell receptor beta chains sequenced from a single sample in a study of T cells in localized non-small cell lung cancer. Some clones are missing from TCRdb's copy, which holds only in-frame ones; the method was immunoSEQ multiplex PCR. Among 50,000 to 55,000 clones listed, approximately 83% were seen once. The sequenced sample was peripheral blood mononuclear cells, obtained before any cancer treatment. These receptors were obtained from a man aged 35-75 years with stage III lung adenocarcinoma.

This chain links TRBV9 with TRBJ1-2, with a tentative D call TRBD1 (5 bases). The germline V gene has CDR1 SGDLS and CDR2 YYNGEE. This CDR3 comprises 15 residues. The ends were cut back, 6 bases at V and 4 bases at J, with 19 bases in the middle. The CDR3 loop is CASTRKPGSGYGYTF. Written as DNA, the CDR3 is TGTGCCAGCACCAGAAAGCCAGGGAGCGGCTATGGCTACACCTTC.

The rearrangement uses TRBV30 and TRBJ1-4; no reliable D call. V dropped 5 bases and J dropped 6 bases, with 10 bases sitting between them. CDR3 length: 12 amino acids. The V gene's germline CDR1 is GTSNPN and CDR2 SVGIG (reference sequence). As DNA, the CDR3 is TGTGCCTGGGCGATTCACCATGAAAAACTGTTTTTT. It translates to CAWAIHHEKLFF. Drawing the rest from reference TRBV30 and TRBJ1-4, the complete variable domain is SQTIHQWPATLVQPVGSPLSLECTVEGTSNPNLYWYRQAAGRGLQLLFYSVGIGQISSEVPQNLSASRPQDRQFILSSKKLLLSDSGFYLCAWAIHHEKLFFGSGTQLSVL.

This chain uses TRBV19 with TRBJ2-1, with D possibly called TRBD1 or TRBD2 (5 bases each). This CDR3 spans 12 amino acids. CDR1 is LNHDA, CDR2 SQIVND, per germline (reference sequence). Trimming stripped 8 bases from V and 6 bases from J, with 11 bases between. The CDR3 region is CASVGRGNEQFF. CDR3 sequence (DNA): TGTGCCAGTGTGGGACGGGGCAATGAGCAGTTCTTC. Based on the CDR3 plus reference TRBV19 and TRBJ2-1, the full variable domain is DGGITQSPKYLFRKEGQNVTLSCEQNLNHDAMYWYRQDPGQGLRLIYYSQIVNDFQKGDIAEGYSVSREKKESFPLTVTSAQKNPTAFYLCASVGRGNEQFFGPGTRLTVL.

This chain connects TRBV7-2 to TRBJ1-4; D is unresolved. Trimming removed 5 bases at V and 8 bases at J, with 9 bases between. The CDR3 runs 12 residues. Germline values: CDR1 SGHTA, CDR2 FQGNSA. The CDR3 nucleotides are TGTGCCAGCAGCCCGGGTGGCGAAAAACTGTTTTTT. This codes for CASSPGGEKLFF.

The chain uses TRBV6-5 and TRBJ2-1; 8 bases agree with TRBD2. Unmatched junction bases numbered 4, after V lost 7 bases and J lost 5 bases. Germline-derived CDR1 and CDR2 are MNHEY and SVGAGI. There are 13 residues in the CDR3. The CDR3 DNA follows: TGTGCCAGCACCGGGGGGGCGAACAATGAGCAGTTCTTC. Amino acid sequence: CASTGGANNEQFF.

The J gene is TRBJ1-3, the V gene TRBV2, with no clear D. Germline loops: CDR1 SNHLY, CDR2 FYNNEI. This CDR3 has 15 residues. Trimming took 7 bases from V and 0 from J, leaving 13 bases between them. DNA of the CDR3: TGTGCCAGCACCCTGTTGCGGGGCTCTGGAAACACCATATATTTT. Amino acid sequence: CASTLLRGSGNTIYF.

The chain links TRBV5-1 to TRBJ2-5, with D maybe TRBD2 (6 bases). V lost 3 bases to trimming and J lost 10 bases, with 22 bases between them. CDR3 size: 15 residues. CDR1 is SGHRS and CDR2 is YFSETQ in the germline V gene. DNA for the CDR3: TGCGCCAGCAGCTCCCAGGCGGGGTCCCCGCGGGACCAGTACTTC. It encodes CASSSQAGSPRDQYF.